These T cell receptor beta chains were read from a single sample in a study of long-term antiretroviral therapy in people with HIV. Sequencing used immunoSEQ multiplex PCR; TCRdb keeps in-frame clones, though not all of them. This sample has roughly 20,000 clones, with around 80% found just once. Source: unsorted PBMCs, taken at the start of antiretroviral therapy, before treatment. The receptors come from a woman aged 40 to 50 with HIV. Each CDR3 is given with its conserved first and last residue.

v_call	j_call	cdr3_aa
TRBV19	TRBJ1-6	CASSIEGTGRSSYNSPLHF
TRBV7-3	TRBJ2-2	CASSSRPLAGGYTGELFF
TRBV4-3	TRBJ2-5	CASSQDRWAQETQYF
TRBV5-1	TRBJ2-7	CASSDPDNNYEQYF
TRBV6-4	TRBJ2-1	CASSDSRGSSYNEQFF
TRBV7-6	TRBJ2-5	CASSSDRAGRVQETQYF
TRBV5-1	TRBJ1-2	CASSFGDGYTF
TRBV5-4	TRBJ2-1	CASSLSAGGPDEQFF
TRBV6-5	TRBJ2-7	CASSAGTPEVYEQYF
TRBV15	TRBJ2-3	CATSMPDISTSDTQYF
TRBV19	TRBJ2-1	CASSHSDRGPRNEQFF
TRBV6-6	TRBJ2-1	CASSYPRVGVDEQFF
TRBV7-2	TRBJ1-2	CASSPPGEYGYTF
TRBV7-9	TRBJ1-1	CASSLGNLDAFF
TRBV10-3	TRBJ1-1	CAISPADRSTEAFF